This T cell receptor beta chain stems from a study of T cell responses to AZD1222 COVID-19 vaccine. The study, taken as a whole, reports: In all cases, repertoires were sampled only after the peak T cell response. The donors showed a predominance of white British ancestry and of females, with possible underestimation of clonal diversity.

Generated by immunoSEQ multiplex PCR, the TCRdb table keeps only in-frame clones and is missing some. Of some 120,000 clones listed, under 90% were seen once; the top ten hold about 4.5%. For this clone: Its cognate antigen is unknown.

The CDR3 is 15 amino acids. V lost 1 base and J 1 base, leaving 10 bases between the germline ends. Germline V gene sequence: CDR1 SGHVS, CDR2 FNYEAQ. The chain carries TRBV7-6 and TRBJ1-1; no clear D gene. This receptor was identified in an adult in good health. Specimen: peripheral blood, collected on day 0 of AZD1222 vaccination. The CDR3, as DNA: TGTGCCAGCAGCTTAGATCTGGCAGGGAACACTGAAGCTTTCTTT. This sequence encodes CASSLDLAGNTEAFF. Complete variable domain (other parts from reference TRBV7-6 and TRBJ1-1): GAGVSQSPRYKVTKRGQDVALRCDPISGHVSLYWYRQALGQGPEFLTYFNYEAQQDKSGLPNDRFSAERPEGSISTLTIQRTEQRDSAMYRCASSLDLAGNTEAFFGQGTRLTVV.